This TCR beta chain was sequenced in a study of control samples from healthy donors and cancer patients. Profiled with immunoSEQ multiplex PCR; TCRdb holds only in-frame clones, not every one. This table holds under 200,000 clones, roughly 94% found once. V dropped 4 bases and J dropped 6 bases, with 24 bases sitting between them. The CDR3 is 18 amino acids. Germline assignment: CDR1 LGHDT and CDR2 YNNKEL (reference sequence). This clone was detected only once. The sample was blood. This TCR derives from a woman in her thirties or forties in good health. The chain joins TRBV3-1 (or the pseudogene TRBV3-2) to TRBJ1-4; tentative D call: TRBD1 (5 bases). The CDR3 DNA reads TGTGCCAGCAGCCGAGGTCATCGGGGGAGAGGTCAGGATGAAAAACTGTTTTTT. This codes for CASSRGHRGRGQDEKLFF.